This T cell receptor beta chain was observed in a study of T cells expressing NK-cell markers. Study-wide context: Sorted T-cell subsets CD3+CD56+NKG2C+, CD3+CD56+NKG2C- and CD3+CD56-NKG2C+ were TCR beta-sequenced.

TCRdb reprocessed the 5' RACE reads, keeping one entry per CDR3 protein, no DNA. The ten most abundant clones cover about a fifth of a sample with some 120,000 distinct CDR3 sequences. Germline CDR1 reads SEHNR; CDR2 reads FQNEAQ (reference sequence). The CDR3 consists of 16 residues. The genes are TRBV7-9 and TRBJ2-1; as DNA is missing, the TRBD2 call by TCRdb cannot be tested. Source material: blood T cells: a sorted CD56 or NKG2C T cell subset, CD4+ or CD8+ T cells, or bulk PBMC T cells (not recorded which). The receptor was derived from a woman aged 18-70 years in good health. CDR3 protein: CASSLGTGLAVNEQFF.